The rows below give T cell receptor beta chains drawn from one sample of a study of blood T cell repertoires in COVID-19. Profiling relied on immunoSEQ multiplex PCR, and the TCRdb table lists in-frame clones only, not all of them. Here the sample spans about 220,000 clones, 86% being singletons. Sequenced sample: peripheral blood. These receptors were collected from a young woman who had recovered from COVID-19. Both conserved end residues are part of each CDR3. Each record gives: CDR3 length, clone size, J gene, V gene, D gene, CDR3 protein, CDR3 DNA. A D gene is named only where the DNA matches it firmly. Rows give clone size only sometimes, using once, few, many, or a class for an expanded clone.

14,-,TRBJ2-2,TRBV6-5,TRBD2,CASVAGGWTGELFF,TGTGCCAGCGTCGCGGGGGGGTGGACCGGGGAGCTGTTTTTT
15,-,TRBJ1-1,TRBV19,-,CASSMPGFMNTEAFF,TGTGCCAGTAGTATGCCCGGGTTCATGAACACTGAAGCTTTCTTT
15,-,TRBJ2-2,TRBV4-1,-,CASRHARGATGELFF,TGCGCCAGCAGACACGCACGGGGGGCTACCGGGGAGCTGTTTTTT
14,once,TRBJ1-3,TRBV9,-,CASSPGGGGNTIYF,TGTGCCAGCAGCCCCGGCGGGGGCGGAAACACCATATATTTT
12,-,TRBJ2-2,TRBV6-5,-,CASSSPTGELFF,TGTGCCAGCAGTTCTCCCACCGGGGAGCTGTTTTTT
11,-,TRBJ1-3,TRBV3-1/TRBV3-2,-,CASSERNTIYF,TGTGCCAGCAGCGAGAGAAACACCATATATTTT
15,-,TRBJ1-2,TRBV29-1,TRBD1,CSVLDRENANYGYTF,TGCAGCGTTCTCGACAGGGAGAACGCTAACTATGGCTACACCTTC
13,-,TRBJ1-1,TRBV30,TRBD1,CAWGQGGNTEAFF,TGTGCCTGGGGACAGGGGGGGAACACTGAAGCTTTCTTT
15,-,TRBJ2-3,TRBV2,TRBD2,CASSALAGGSDTQYF,TGTGCCAGCAGTGCTCTAGCGGGGGGATCAGATACGCAGTATTTT
13,-,TRBJ2-1,TRBV29-1,-,CSSRGGSYNEQFF,TGCAGCTCCCGGGGTGGCTCCTACAATGAGCAGTTCTTC
14,few,TRBJ1-2,TRBV10-3,-,CAISESAGSYGYTF,TGTGCCATCAGTGAGTCGGCAGGATCCTATGGCTACACCTTC
15,-,TRBJ2-2,TRBV7-9,-,CASSLARAMPGELFF,TGTGCCAGCAGCTTAGCGAGAGCGATGCCCGGGGAGCTGTTTTTT
14,-,TRBJ1-3,TRBV4-2,-,CASSQGGPGNTIYF,TGTGCCAGCAGCCAAGGGGGCCCTGGAAACACCATATATTTT
14,-,TRBJ2-5,TRBV5-1,TRBD1,CASSLEGGGETQYF,TGCGCCAGCAGCTTGGAAGGGGGCGGAGAGACCCAGTACTTC
14,-,TRBJ1-2,TRBV10-2,-,CASSEWGRGYGYTF,TGCGCCAGCAGTGAATGGGGGCGCGGCTATGGCTACACCTTC
15,-,TRBJ2-2,TRBV5-1,-,CASSLIRGSTGELFF,TGCGCCAGCAGCTTGATTCGGGGAAGCACCGGGGAGCTGTTTTTT
16,few,TRBJ1-5,TRBV27,-,CASSGTGTSNNQPQHF,TGTGCCAGCAGTGGCACAGGGACGTCTAACAATCAGCCCCAGCATTTT
16,-,TRBJ2-2,TRBV4-1,TRBD2,CASSLRTSGGSGELFF,TGCGCCAGCAGCCTTAGGACTAGCGGGGGTTCCGGGGAGCTGTTTTTT
16,-,TRBJ2-2,TRBV4-2,-,CASSQDGGPFTGELFF,TGTGCCAGCAGCCAAGATGGGGGCCCGTTCACCGGGGAGCTGTTTTTT
14,-,TRBJ2-7,TRBV4-2,-,CASSPSGNLYEQYF,TGTGCCAGCAGCCCCTCGGGGAACCTCTACGAGCAGTACTTC
19,-,TRBJ2-2,TRBV4-3,TRBD2,CASSQDVVVAGGPTGELFF,TGCGCCAGCAGCCAAGATGTCGTGGTAGCGGGGGGTCCCACCGGGGAGCTGTTTTTT
15,-,TRBJ1-6,TRBV30,TRBD1,CAWLRQGLYNSPLHF,TGTGCCTGGCTACGACAGGGGCTCTATAATTCACCCCTCCACTTT
16,-,TRBJ2-7,TRBV9,-,CASSVKLDGAAYEQYF,TGTGCCAGCAGCGTAAAGTTAGATGGGGCAGCCTACGAGCAGTACTTC
16,-,TRBJ2-1,TRBV5-1,-,CASSLKGKGSYNEQFF,TGCGCCAGCAGCTTGAAGGGGAAAGGGTCCTACAATGAGCAGTTCTTC
16,-,TRBJ1-5,TRBV5-4,TRBD1,CASSLGGTVSNQPQHF,TGTGCCAGCAGCTTGGGTGGGACAGTCTCCAATCAGCCCCAGCATTTT
16,-,TRBJ1-6,TRBV18,-,CASSPLQSSYNSPLHF,TGTGCCAGCTCACCTTTACAGAGCTCCTATAATTCACCCCTCCACTTT
13,-,TRBJ1-1,TRBV6-5,-,CASSYLQTNEAFF,TGTGCCAGCAGTTACCTTCAAACAAATGAAGCTTTCTTT
15,-,TRBJ2-3,TRBV6-5,-,CASSSAGAASDTQYF,TGTGCCAGCAGTTCCGCGGGGGCCGCATCGGATACGCAGTATTTT
13,-,TRBJ1-1,TRBV7-9,-,CASSSTGNTEAFF,TGTGCCAGCAGCTCCACGGGGAACACTGAAGCTTTCTTT
14,-,TRBJ1-3,TRBV5-4,-,CASSLAGVGNTIYF,TGTGCCAGCAGCTTGGCAGGGGTCGGAAACACCATATATTTT
14,-,TRBJ1-3,TRBV3-1/TRBV3-2,-,CASSLARVGNTIYF,TGTGCCAGCAGCCTGGCCAGGGTGGGAAACACCATATATTTT
17,-,TRBJ1-1,TRBV6-1,-,CASREREFGVLRTEAFF,TGTGCCAGCAGAGAAAGGGAGTTTGGGGTATTGCGGACTGAAGCTTTCTTT
14,-,TRBJ2-7,TRBV5-6,-,CASSFRRAAYEQYF,TGTGCCAGCAGCTTCCGCAGGGCAGCCTACGAGCAGTACTTC
13,-,TRBJ1-1,TRBV25-1,-,CASRGQMNTEAFF,TGTGCCAGCAGAGGACAGATGAACACTGAAGCTTTCTTT
15,-,TRBJ2-2,TRBV3-1/TRBV3-2,TRBD1,CASSQGTGVPGELFF,TGTGCCAGCAGCCAAGGCACAGGGGTACCCGGGGAGCTGTTTTTT
15,-,TRBJ2-1,TRBV6-5,-,CASSVGGESGNEQFF,TGTGCCAGCTCTGTAGGGGGGGAGTCTGGGAATGAGCAGTTCTTC
14,-,TRBJ2-2,TRBV19,-,CASSRNANTGELFF,TGTGCCAGTTCCAGAAACGCGAACACCGGGGAGCTGTTTTTT
16,-,TRBJ1-6,TRBV15,TRBD1,CATSRATGTGNTPLHF,TGTGCCACCAGCAGGGCGACCGGGACAGGGAATACACCCCTCCACTTT
16,-,TRBJ2-5,TRBV2,TRBD2,CASSKAGGLGLETQYF,TGTGCCAGCAGCAAAGCGGGGGGGCTCGGTTTGGAGACCCAGTACTTC
18,-,TRBJ1-2,TRBV27,-,CASSSPSRGGAKNYGYTF,TGTGCCAGCAGTTCACCAAGCAGGGGAGGGGCGAAAAACTATGGCTACACCTTC
17,-,TRBJ2-5,TRBV7-2,TRBD1,CASSLVGTGGGQETQYF,TGTGCCAGCAGCTTAGTGGGTACAGGGGGCGGACAAGAGACCCAGTACTTC
13,-,TRBJ1-1,TRBV12-3/TRBV12-4,-,CASSFPGVTEAFF,TGTGCCAGCAGTTTTCCCGGGGTTACTGAAGCTTTCTTT
13,-,TRBJ2-7,TRBV12-3/TRBV12-4,TRBD1,CASRGQGGGEQYF,TGTGCCAGCAGGGGACAGGGAGGAGGAGAGCAGTACTTC
16,-,TRBJ2-2,TRBV5-1,TRBD2,CASSLGLAGLTGELFF,TGCGCCAGCAGCCTGGGACTAGCGGGGCTCACCGGGGAGCTGTTTTTT
13,-,TRBJ1-2,TRBV7-9,TRBD1,CASSTGQEYGYTF,TGTGCCAGCAGCACGGGACAGGAATATGGCTACACCTTC
16,few,TRBJ1-1,TRBV19,-,CASSSTWLRARTEAFF,TGTGCCAGTAGTTCAACGTGGCTCAGGGCGAGAACTGAAGCTTTCTTT
16,-,TRBJ1-3,TRBV3-1/TRBV3-2,TRBD1,CASSQTGGQGGNTIYF,TGTGCCAGCAGCCAGACAGGGGGGCAAGGTGGAAACACCATATATTTT
13,few,TRBJ1-1,TRBV3-1/TRBV3-2,TRBD1,CASSRTGNTEAFF,TGTGCCAGCAGCCGGACAGGGAACACTGAAGCTTTCTTT
13,-,TRBJ2-7,TRBV19,-,CASSRAGMDEQYF,TGTGCCAGTAGTAGGGCGGGAATGGACGAGCAGTACTTC
15,-,TRBJ1-4,TRBV6-5,TRBD1,CASDDPTGFGEKLFF,TGTGCCAGCGACGACCCGACAGGGTTCGGAGAAAAACTGTTTTTT